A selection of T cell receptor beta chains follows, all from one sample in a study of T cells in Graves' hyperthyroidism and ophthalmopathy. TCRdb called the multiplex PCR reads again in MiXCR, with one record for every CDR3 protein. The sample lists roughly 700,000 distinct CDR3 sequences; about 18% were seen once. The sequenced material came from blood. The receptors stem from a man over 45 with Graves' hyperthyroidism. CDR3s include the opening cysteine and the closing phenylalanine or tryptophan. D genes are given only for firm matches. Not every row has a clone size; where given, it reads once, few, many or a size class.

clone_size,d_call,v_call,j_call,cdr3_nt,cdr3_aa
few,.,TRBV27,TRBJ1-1,TGTGCCACCTACCCCGGGGCAGGGCATACTGAAGCTTTCTTT,CATYPGAGHTEAFF
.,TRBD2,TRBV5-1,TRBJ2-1,TGCGCCAGCAGCTTAGATCCTAGCGGGATTACCTACAATGAGCAGTTCTTC,CASSLDPSGITYNEQFF
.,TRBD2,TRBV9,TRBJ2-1,TGTGCCAGCAGCGCCGGGGACTACCACAATGAGCAGTTCTTC,CASSAGDYHNEQFF
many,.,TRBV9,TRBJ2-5,TGTGCCAGCAGCGTAGGGCGGGCGCGGGAGACCCAGTACTTC,CASSVGRARETQYF
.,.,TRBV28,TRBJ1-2,TGTGCCAGCAGTAGGGCGACAATCTACTATGGCTACACCTTC,CASSRATIYYGYTF
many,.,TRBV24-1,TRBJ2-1,TGTGCCACCAGTGATTTTAGAGCGCGCCTAGGGGGGGGCAACAATGAGCAGTTCTTC,CATSDFRARLGGGNNEQFF
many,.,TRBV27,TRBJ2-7,TGTGCCAGCAGTCCTGCCGCTTTGGGGGTGACCTACGAGCAGTACTTC,CASSPAALGVTYEQYF
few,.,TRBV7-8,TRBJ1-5,TGTGCCAGCAGCCCCTTTGTAGACAGGTGGGGAAGCAATCAGCCCCAGCATTTT,CASSPFVDRWGSNQPQHF
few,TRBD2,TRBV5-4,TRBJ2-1,TGTGCCAGCAGCGGGATAGCGGGAACTGAGCAGTTCTTC,CASSGIAGTEQFF
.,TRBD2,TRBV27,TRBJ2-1,TGTGCCAGCAGTTTGCTAGCGGGAGAAAATGAGCAGTTCTTC,CASSLLAGENEQFF
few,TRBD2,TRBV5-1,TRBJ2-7,TGCGCCAGCAGCTCGGGACTAGGGGCTTACGAGCAGTACTTC,CASSSGLGAYEQYF
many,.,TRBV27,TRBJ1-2,TGTGCCAGCAGTTTATCGGGGGCGAGAATCTACTATGGCTACACCTTC,CASSLSGARIYYGYTF
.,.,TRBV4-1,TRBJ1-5,TGCGCCAGCAGCCGAATAATGTCGGGTAATCAGCCCCAGCATTTT,CASSRIMSGNQPQHF